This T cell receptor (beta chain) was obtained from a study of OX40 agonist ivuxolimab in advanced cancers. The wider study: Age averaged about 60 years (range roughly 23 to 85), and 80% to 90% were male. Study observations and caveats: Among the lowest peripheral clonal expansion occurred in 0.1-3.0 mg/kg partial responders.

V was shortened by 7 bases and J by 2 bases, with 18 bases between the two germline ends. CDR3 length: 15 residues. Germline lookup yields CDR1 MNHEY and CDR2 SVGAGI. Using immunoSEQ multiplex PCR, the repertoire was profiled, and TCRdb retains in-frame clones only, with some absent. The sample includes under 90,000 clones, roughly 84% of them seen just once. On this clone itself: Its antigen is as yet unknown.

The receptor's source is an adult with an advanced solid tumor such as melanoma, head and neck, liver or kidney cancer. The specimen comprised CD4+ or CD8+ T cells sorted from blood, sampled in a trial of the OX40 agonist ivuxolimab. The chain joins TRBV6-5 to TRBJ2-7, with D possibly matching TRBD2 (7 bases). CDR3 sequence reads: CASTLRGGAAYEQYF. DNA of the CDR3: TGTGCCAGCACTTTACGAGGGGGGGCGGCCTACGAGCAGTACTTC.